This record looks at one TCR beta chain sequence and its context. Run at survey level, the immunoSEQ assay was version v3.0. The assay was immunoSEQ multiplex PCR, and TCRdb's table has in-frame clones only and misses some. The table has about 33,000 clones, approximately 96% seen once. These data belong to a study of long-term antiretroviral therapy in people with HIV. Germline V gene data show CDR1 as SGHTA and CDR2 as FQGTGA. This CDR3 has 13 residues. V shed 5 bases and J shed 2 bases, with 7 bases lying between them. This sequence joins TRBV7-3 and TRBJ1-3; D might be TRBD1 (5 bases). Sequencing used unsorted PBMCs, obtained approximately 6.6 years after starting antiretroviral therapy. The clonotype originates from a young man with HIV. CDR3 sequence: CASSRGPGNTIYF. In nucleotides, the CDR3 is TGTGCCAGCAGCAGGGGCCCTGGAAACACCATATATTTT.